This record concerns one T cell receptor (beta chain) sequence. As yet, its antigen is unknown. CDR1 MNHEY and CDR2 SVGEGT come from the germline V gene. This CDR3 contains 18 residues. V lost 6 bases and J 0 bases, leaving 18 bases between the germline ends. The sample originates from a study of T-cell reconstitution after alpha-beta-depleted transplantation in children. Study observations and caveats: High day-60 TCRbeta diversity in some patients came from surviving recipient T cells and thymic progenitors. Newly produced T cells mostly accounted for T-cell counts and diversity one year post-transplant.

Using unique molecular identifiers, the investigators prepared the TCRbeta library. From the PCR reads, TCRdb called clonotypes with MiXCR, one entry per CDR3 protein. The table includes 70,000 or so distinct CDR3 sequences, roughly 11% detected once. The input for sequencing was PBMCs, taken before TCRalphabeta/CD19-depleted stem cell transplant. The origin of this receptor is a boy between 10 and 17 years old with acute myeloid leukemia, due to receive a stem cell transplant. V is TRBV6-2 or TRBV6-3 and J is TRBJ2-6; no clear D gene. The CDR3, as DNA: TGTGCCAGCAGCCACCTAAGGCAGGTTCACTCTGGGGCCAACGTCCTGACTTTC. This encodes CASSHLRQVHSGANVLTF.